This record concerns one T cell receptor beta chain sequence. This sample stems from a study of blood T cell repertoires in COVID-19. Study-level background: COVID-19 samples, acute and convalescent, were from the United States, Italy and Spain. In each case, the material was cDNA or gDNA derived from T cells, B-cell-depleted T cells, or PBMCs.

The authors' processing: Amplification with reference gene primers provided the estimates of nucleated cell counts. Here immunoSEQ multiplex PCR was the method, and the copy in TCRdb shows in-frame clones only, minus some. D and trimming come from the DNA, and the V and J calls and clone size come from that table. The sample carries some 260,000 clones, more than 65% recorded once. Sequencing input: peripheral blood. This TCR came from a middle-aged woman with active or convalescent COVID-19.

This CDR3 is CASSQLTGGYGNTIYF. CDR3 DNA: TGCGCCAGCAGCCAATTAACTGGGGGGTATGGAAACACCATATATTTT. The V gene is TRBV4-1, the J gene TRBJ1-3; D is possibly TRBD1 (5 bases). The CDR3 spans 16 residues. Deletions cut 2 bases from V and 3 bases from J, with 14 bases between. The germline V gene encodes CDR1 MGHRA and CDR2 YSYEKL.